The source of this T cell receptor beta chain is a study of blood T cell repertoires in COVID-19 (dated by TCRdb to about 2020). For context, the study as a whole: The collaborator samples originated in the United States, Italy and Spain and spanned the acute and convalescent phases of COVID-19. The sample metadata nearly always contained a de-identified subject ID, COVID-19 status, age in years and sex. The samples were drawn from the first 160 participants of the ongoing ImmuneRACE study and from 1,254 subjects provided by 6 global collaborators. Deeply sampled blood TCRbeta repertoires from subjects exposed to, actively infected with, or recovered from COVID-19 were included in the dataset. A freely available public database, intended as a resource for researchers studying the immune response to SARS-CoV-2, is where the repertoires were released. The prospective study material was composed of cDNA or gDNA derived from T cells, B-cell-depleted T cells, or PBMCs. Where available, HLA class I and class II types were taken from metadata supplied by the sample provider and were not determined by assay-based typing. Points the paper makes about the study in general: The quantity of clinical and demographic metadata differed by source and by participant and was supplied without curation.

About this clone itself: Its cognate antigen has yet to be identified. Base qualities are missing; no much larger clone stands one base away.

V is cut back by 5 bases and J by 4 bases, with 2 bases in the junction unmatched. Including cysteine and phenylalanine, the CDR3 has 13 amino acids. Just CDR3 DNA is preserved here, 39 bases in frame from base 1. CDR1 and CDR2 (SGHDT, YYEEEE) derive from the germline V gene. TCRbeta CDR3 regions were amplified from genomic DNA using the immunoSEQ Assay, a bias-controlled multiplex PCR. Per the source publication's procedure: Within the assay, amplification of reference gene primers was used to estimate how many nucleated cells each sample contained. To quantify the absolute abundance of each unique TCRbeta CDR3 rearrangement, sequence reads were collapsed and filtered. Productive Simpson clonality was computed per sample as the square root of Simpson's diversity index over productive rearrangements. Imported from immuneACCESS, the table was reduced by TCRdb to in-frame sequences with V and J called. These copies leave out some clones; in studies compared against another copy, an unresolved V gene accounts for under half, and the cause of the remainder is not known. V and J calls and clone size follow that table, whereas D and trimming were derived from the DNA. This sample is represented by about 280,000 clones; 85% to 90% of them were singletons. The ten largest clonotypes hold around 1.9% of the sample.

Participants in the prospective study were aged roughly 18 to 100 years, lived in 20 to 30 United States geographic areas, and enrolled through a virtual design. In the prospective study, participants were assigned to cohorts based on the clinical history participants reported in a screening survey and a study questionnaire. Recovered participants in ImmuneRACE Cohort 3 were defined as having two consecutive negative NP/OP PCR tests, clearance from a healthcare professional, or resolution of symptoms. Each participant in the prospective study had whole blood, serum and a nasopharyngeal or oropharyngeal swab collected by mobile phlebotomists. Prospective study participants could optionally give additional blood draws and questionnaires over an approximately 2-month period. Prospective study blood samples were shipped either frozen or at room temperature before DNA extraction.

Material: PBMCs or T cells enriched from blood (not recorded which). In this chain, TRBV5-6 is recombined with TRBJ1-2, with TRBD1 matching 10 junction bases. The source is a woman aged 55 to 70 who had recovered from COVID-19. The CDR3 corresponds to CASRTGGFYGYTF. The sequence in DNA is TGTGCCAGCAGGACAGGGGGCTTCTATGGCTACACCTTC.